This T cell receptor beta chain was captured by sequencing in a study of blood T cell repertoires in COVID-19. Per germline, CDR1 MNHNY and CDR2 SVGAGI (reference sequence). V lost 5 bases and J lost 3; bases outside the gene matches: 21. The CDR3 contains 22 residues. Produced via immunoSEQ multiplex PCR; TCRdb's table is partial and in-frame only. The data show fewer than 110,000 clones, with approximately 88% seen just once and approximately 5% held by the top ten. The origin of this receptor is a man aged 35-49 years with active or convalescent COVID-19. The J gene is TRBJ2-2, the V gene TRBV6-6; 13 positions agree with TRBD2. What was sequenced was peripheral blood. The chain's CDR3 is CASSPQGILNKGLAGHTGELFF. For the CDR3, the DNA is TGTGCCAGCAGTCCCCAAGGGATCCTGAACAAGGGACTAGCGGGACACACCGGGGAGCTGTTTTTT.